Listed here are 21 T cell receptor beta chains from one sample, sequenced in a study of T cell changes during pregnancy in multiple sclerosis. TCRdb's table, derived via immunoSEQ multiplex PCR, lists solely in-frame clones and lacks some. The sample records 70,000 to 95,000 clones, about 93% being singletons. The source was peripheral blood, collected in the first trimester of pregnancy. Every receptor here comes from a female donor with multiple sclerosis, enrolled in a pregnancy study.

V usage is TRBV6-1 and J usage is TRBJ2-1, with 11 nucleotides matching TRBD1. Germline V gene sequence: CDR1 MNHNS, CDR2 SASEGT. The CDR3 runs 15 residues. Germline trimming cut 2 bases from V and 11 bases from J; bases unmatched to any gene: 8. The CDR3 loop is CASSEHGQGASKQFF. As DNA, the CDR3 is TGTGCCAGCAGTGAACATGGACAGGGGGCGAGTAAGCAGTTCTTC.

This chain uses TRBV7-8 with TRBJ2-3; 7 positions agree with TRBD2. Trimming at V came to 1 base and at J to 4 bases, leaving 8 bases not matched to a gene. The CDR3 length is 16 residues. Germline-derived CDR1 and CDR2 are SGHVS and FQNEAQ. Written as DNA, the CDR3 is TGTGCCAGCAGCTTAGATGGGACCCGGGGGGCAGATACGCAGTATTTT. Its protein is CASSLDGTRGADTQYF. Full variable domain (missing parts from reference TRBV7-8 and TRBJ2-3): GAGVSQSPRYKVAKRGQDVALRCDPISGHVSLFWYQQALGQGPEFLTYFQNEAQLDKSGLPSDRFFAERPEGSVSTLKIQRTQQEDSAVYLCASSLDGTRGADTQYFGPGTRLTVL.

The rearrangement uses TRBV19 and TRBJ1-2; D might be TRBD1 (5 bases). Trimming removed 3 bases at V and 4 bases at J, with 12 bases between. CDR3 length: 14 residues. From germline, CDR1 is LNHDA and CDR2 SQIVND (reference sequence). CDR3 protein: CASSIVQGGYGYTF. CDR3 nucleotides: TGTGCCAGTAGTATTGTCCAGGGAGGCTATGGCTACACCTTC. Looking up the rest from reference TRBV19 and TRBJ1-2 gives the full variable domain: DGGITQSPKYLFRKEGQNVTLSCEQNLNHDAMYWYRQDPGQGLRLIYYSQIVNDFQKGDIAEGYSVSREKKESFPLTVTSAQKNPTAFYLCASSIVQGGYGYTFGSGTRLTVV.

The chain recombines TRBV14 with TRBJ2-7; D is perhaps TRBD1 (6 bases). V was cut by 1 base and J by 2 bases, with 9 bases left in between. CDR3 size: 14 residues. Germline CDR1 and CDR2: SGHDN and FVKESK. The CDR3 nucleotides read TGTGCCAGCAGCCAAGCCAGGGGTGCCTACGAGCAGTACTTC. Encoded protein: CASSQARGAYEQYF.

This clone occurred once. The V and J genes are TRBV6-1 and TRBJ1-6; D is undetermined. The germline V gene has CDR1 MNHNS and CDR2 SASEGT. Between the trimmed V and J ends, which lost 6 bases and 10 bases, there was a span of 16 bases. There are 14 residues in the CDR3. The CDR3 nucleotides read TGTGCCAGCAGGCAACCCGGGAGAATATCACCCCTCCACTTT. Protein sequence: CASRQPGRISPLHF.

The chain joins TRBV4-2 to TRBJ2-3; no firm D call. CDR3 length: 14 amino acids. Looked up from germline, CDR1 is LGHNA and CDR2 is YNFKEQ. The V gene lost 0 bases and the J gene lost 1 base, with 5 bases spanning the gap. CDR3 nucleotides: TGTGCCAGCAGCCAAGAGTGGCGCACAGATACGCAGTATTTT. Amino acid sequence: CASSQEWRTDTQYF.

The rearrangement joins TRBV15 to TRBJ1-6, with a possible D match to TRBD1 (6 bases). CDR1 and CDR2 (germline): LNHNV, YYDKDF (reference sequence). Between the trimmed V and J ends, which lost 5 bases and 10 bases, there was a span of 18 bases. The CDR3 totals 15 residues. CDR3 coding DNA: TGTGCCACCAGCTTCCCCACAGGGATTCTATCACCCCTCCACTTT. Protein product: CATSFPTGILSPLHF.

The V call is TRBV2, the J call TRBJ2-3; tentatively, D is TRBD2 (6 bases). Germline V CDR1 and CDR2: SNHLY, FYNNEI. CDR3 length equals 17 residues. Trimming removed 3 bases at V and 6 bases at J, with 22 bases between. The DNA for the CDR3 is TGTGCCAGCAGTGAGATCGCAGGGCCTGGGGGGAGCGATACGCAGTATTTT. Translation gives CASSEIAGPGGSDTQYF.

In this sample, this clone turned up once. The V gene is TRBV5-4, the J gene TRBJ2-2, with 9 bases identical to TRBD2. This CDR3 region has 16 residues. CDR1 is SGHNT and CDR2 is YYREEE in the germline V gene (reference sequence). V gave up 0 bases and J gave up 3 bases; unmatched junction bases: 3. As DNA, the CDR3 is TGTGCCAGCAGCTTGGGACTAGCGGATTACACCGGGGAGCTGTTTTTT. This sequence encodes CASSLGLADYTGELFF.

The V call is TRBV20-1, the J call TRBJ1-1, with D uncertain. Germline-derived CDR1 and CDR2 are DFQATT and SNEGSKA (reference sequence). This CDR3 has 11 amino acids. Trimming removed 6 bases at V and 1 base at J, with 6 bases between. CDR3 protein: CSAPPNTEAFF. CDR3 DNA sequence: TGCAGTGCCCCTCCGAACACTGAAGCTTTCTTT.

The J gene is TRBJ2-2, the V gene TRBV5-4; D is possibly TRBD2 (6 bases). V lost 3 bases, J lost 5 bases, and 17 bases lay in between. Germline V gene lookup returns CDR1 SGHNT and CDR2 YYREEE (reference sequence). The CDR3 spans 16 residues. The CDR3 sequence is CASSSPRAGTTGELFF. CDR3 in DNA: TGTGCCAGCAGCTCCCCTCGGGCAGGGACTACCGGGGAGCTGTTTTTT. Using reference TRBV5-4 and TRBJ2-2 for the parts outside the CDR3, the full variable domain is ETGVTQSPTHLIKTRGQQVTLRCSSQSGHNTVSWYQQALGQGPQFIFQYYREEENGRGNFPPRFSGLQFPNYSSELNVNALELDDSALYLCASSSPRAGTTGELFFGEGSRLTVL.

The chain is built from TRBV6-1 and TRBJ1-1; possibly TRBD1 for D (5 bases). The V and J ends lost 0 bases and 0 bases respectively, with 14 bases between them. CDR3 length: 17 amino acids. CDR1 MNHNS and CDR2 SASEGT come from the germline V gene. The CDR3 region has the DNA TGTGCCAGCAGTGAAGCTCGGAGGGACCCCATGAACACTGAAGCTTTCTTT. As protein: CASSEARRDPMNTEAFF.

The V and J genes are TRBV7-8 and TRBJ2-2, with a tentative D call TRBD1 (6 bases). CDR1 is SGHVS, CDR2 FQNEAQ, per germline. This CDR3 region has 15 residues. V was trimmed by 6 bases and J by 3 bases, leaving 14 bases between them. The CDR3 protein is CASSFRQADTGELFF. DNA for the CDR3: TGTGCCAGCAGTTTCAGACAGGCAGACACCGGGGAGCTGTTTTTT.

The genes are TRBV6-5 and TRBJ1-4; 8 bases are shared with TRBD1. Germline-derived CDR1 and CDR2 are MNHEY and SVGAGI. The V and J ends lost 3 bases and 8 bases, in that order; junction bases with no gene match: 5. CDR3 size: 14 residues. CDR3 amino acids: CASSYQGAGEKLFF. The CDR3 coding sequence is TGTGCCAGCAGTTATCAGGGGGCGGGAGAAAAACTGTTTTTT.

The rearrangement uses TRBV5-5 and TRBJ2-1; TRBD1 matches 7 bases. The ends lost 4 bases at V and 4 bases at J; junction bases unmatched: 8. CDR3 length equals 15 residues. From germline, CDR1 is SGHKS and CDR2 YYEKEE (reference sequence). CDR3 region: CASSRQGGDYNEQFF. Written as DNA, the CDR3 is TGTGCCAGCAGCCGACAGGGTGGGGATTACAATGAGCAGTTCTTC.

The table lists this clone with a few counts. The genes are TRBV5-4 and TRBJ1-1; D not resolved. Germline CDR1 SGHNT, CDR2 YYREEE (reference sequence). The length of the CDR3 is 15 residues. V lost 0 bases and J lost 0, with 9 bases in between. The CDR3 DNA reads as TGTGCCAGCAGCTTGGGGGTGGGCATGAACACTGAAGCTTTCTTT. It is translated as CASSLGVGMNTEAFF.

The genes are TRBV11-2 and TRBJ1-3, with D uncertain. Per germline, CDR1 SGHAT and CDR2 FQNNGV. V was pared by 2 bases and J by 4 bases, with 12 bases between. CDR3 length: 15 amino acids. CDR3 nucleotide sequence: TGTGCCAGCAGCTTATCGGGTCTCGGCGGAAACACCATATATTTT. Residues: CASSLSGLGGNTIYF. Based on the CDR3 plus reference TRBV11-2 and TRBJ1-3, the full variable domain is EAGVAQSPRYKIIEKRQSVAFWCNPISGHATLYWYQQILGQGPKLLIQFQNNGVVDDSQLPKDRFSAERLKGVDSTLKIQPAKLEDSAVYLCASSLSGLGGNTIYFGEGSWLTVV.

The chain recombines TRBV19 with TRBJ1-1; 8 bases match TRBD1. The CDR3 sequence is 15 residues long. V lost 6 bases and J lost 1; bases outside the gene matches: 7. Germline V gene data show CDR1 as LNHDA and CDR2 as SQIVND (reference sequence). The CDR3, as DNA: TGTGCCAGTAGCGACAGGGGTCGGGGGAACACTGAAGCTTTCTTT. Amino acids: CASSDRGRGNTEAFF.

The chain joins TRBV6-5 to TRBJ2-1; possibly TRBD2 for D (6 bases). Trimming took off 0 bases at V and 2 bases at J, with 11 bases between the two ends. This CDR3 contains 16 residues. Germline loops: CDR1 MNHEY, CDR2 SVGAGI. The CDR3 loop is CASSYSGGVPYNEQFF. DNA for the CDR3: TGTGCCAGCAGTTACTCGGGCGGGGTGCCCTACAATGAGCAGTTCTTC.

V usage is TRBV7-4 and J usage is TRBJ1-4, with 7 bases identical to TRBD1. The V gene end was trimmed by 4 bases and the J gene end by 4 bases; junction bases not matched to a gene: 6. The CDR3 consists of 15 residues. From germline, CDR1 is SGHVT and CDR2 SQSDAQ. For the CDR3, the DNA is TGTGCCAGCAGCTCCGTGGACAGGAGTAATGAAAAACTGTTTTTT. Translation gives CASSSVDRSNEKLFF.

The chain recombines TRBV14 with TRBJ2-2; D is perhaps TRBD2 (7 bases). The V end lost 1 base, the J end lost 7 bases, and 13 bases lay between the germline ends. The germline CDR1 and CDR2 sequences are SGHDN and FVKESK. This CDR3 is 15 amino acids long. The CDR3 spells CASSQVRGANGELFF. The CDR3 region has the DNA TGTGCCAGCAGCCAAGTACGGGGGGCTAACGGGGAGCTGTTTTTT.